This TCR beta chain emerged from a study of CD8 T cells in ankylosing spondylitis. Study-level findings and limits: Seven or eight highly homologous variants made up a TCR beta motif, and this motif appeared characteristic of ankylosing spondylitis blood. Disease-associated clonotypes exhibited CD8+ identity and were relatively infrequent in peripheral blood.

Per germline, CDR1 MNHNS and CDR2 SASEGT. The V end was cut by 5 bases, the J end by 1 base, with 14 bases between. The CDR3 has 15 amino acids. TCRdb re-derived calls from the 5' RACE reads in MiXCR, one entry per CDR3 protein. The sample carries about 420,000 distinct CDR3 sequences, about a fifth recorded once. This clonotype was observed a few times. Its antigen is undetermined. The V gene is TRBV6-1, the J gene TRBJ1-1, with a weak D call TRBD1 (5 bases). The sequence was obtained from a male donor with ankylosing spondylitis. Sequenced: blood, either unsorted or a sorted T cell fraction (not recorded which). CDR3 bases: TGTGCCAGCAGTCCTCCCCCGGACAAGAACACTGAAGCTTTCTTT. Amino acids: CASSPPPDKNTEAFF.